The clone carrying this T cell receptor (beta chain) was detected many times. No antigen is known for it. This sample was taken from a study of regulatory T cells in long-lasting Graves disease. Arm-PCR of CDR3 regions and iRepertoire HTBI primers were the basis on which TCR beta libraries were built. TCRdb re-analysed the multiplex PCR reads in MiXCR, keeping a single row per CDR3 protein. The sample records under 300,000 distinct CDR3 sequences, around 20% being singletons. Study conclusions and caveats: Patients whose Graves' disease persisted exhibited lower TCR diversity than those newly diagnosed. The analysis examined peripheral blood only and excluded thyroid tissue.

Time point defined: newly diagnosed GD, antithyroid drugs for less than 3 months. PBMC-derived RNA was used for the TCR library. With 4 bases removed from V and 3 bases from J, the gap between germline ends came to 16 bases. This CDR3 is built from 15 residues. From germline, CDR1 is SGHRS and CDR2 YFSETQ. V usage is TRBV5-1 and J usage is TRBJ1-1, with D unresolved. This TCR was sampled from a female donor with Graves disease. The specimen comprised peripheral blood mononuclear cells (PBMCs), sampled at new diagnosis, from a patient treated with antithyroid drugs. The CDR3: CASSPRQRDDTEAFF. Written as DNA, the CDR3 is TGCGCCAGCAGCCCTAGACAAAGGGATGACACTGAAGCTTTCTTT.